This T cell receptor beta chain appears in the sequencing data of a study of cytomegalovirus exposure and HLA in healthy donors. About this clone: Its antigen is undetermined.

Study conclusions and caveats: A later analysis showed that HLA-associated TCR beta chains had undergone more clonal expansion than equally common others.

The PCR was carried out with 60 Vbeta primers and 13 Jbeta primers. TCRdb's table, derived via immunoSEQ multiplex PCR, lists solely in-frame clones and lacks some. Of roughly 130,000 clones in the sample, around three fifths were seen once. CDR3 length equals 16 residues. J was trimmed by 7 bases and V by 0 bases; bases with no gene match: 3. In germline, CDR1 is LNHDA, CDR2 SQIVND (reference sequence). The chain uses TRBV19 and TRBJ2-2; 12 nucleotides match TRBD2. The specimen was PBMCs. This receptor was identified in a male donor in good health and CMV-seronegative. CDR3 loop: CASSIDLLAGGGELFF. The CDR3 bases are TGTGCCAGTAGTATAGATCTACTAGCGGGGGGCGGGGAGCTGTTTTTT.